The sequence of this T cell receptor (beta chain) was determined in a study of shared clonotypes between healthy human individuals. Looking at the study overall: Ranging from 18 to 49 in age, donors were a couple of women and a few men. Regarding the study as a whole: Generally, estimated richness proved larger in naive subsets than it did in memory subsets.

The germline V and J ends were trimmed by 5 bases and 10 bases, with 11 bases remaining between them. Germline V gene lookup returns CDR1 MNHEY and CDR2 SVGAGI. The CDR3 consists of 12 residues. Profiled with immunoSEQ multiplex PCR; TCRdb holds only in-frame clones, not every one. The data hold some 2.1 million clones, with 85% to 95% observed a single time. Note on this clone: Antigen unknown.

This clonotype was obtained from a man in his late teens or twenties in good health. Sequencing was performed on naive CD4+ T cells sorted from blood. The subset was: CD45RA+ positively selected. V gene TRBV6-5 combines with J gene TRBJ1-4; D not resolved. CDR3 region: CASSDGLGKLFF. The CDR3 nucleotides are TGTGCCAGCAGTGACGGACTCGGAAAACTGTTTTTT.